The rows below give T cell receptor beta chains drawn from one sample of a study of cytomegalovirus exposure and HLA in healthy donors. Produced via immunoSEQ multiplex PCR; TCRdb's table is partial and in-frame only. The table has some 93,000 clones, 65% seen once. The specimen was PBMCs. These receptors came from a boy aged 5-17 years in good health and CMV-seropositive. Each CDR3 is given with its conserved first and last residue. The order of the fields is D gene, J gene, clone size, V gene, CDR3 protein, CDR3 DNA. The D gene is left open where the match is weak. Rows may omit the clone size; those that give it use once, few, many or a size class.

d_gene: .
j_gene: TRBJ2-1
abundance: once
v_gene: TRBV29-1
CDR3aa: CSVVIAASYNEQFF
CDR3nt: TGCAGCGTTGTGATAGCGGCGTCCTACAATGAGCAGTTCTTC

d_gene: .
j_gene: TRBJ1-1
abundance: .
v_gene: TRBV6-4
CDR3aa: CASSDNGGEAFF
CDR3nt: TGTGCCAGCAGTGACAACGGGGGAGAAGCTTTCTTT

d_gene: TRBD2
j_gene: TRBJ2-3
abundance: .
v_gene: TRBV30
CDR3aa: CAWSLLAGDTQYF
CDR3nt: TGTGCCTGGAGCCTACTAGCGGGAGATACGCAGTATTTT

d_gene: .
j_gene: TRBJ1-1
abundance: once
v_gene: TRBV21-1
CDR3aa: CASSPGQGKAFF
CDR3nt: TGTGCCAGCAGCCCCGGGCAGGGTAAAGCTTTCTTT

d_gene: .
j_gene: TRBJ1-1
abundance: .
v_gene: TRBV29-1
CDR3aa: CSVEVGAGNTEAFF
CDR3nt: TGCAGCGTTGAAGTGGGGGCGGGTAACACTGAAGCTTTCTTT

d_gene: .
j_gene: TRBJ2-1
abundance: .
v_gene: TRBV30
CDR3aa: CAWSVNGGRRNSYNEQFF
CDR3nt: TGTGCCTGGAGTGTAAATGGGGGCCGCAGAAACTCCTACAATGAGCAGTTCTTC

d_gene: TRBD1
j_gene: TRBJ1-1
abundance: few
v_gene: TRBV5-1
CDR3aa: CASSRTGGNTEAFF
CDR3nt: TGCGCCAGCTCGAGGACAGGGGGGAACACTGAAGCTTTCTTT

d_gene: .
j_gene: TRBJ2-5
abundance: .
v_gene: TRBV5-1
CDR3aa: CASKVGGQGTQYF
CDR3nt: TGCGCCAGCAAGGTGGGGGGGCAAGGGACCCAGTACTTC

d_gene: .
j_gene: TRBJ1-4
abundance: .
v_gene: TRBV27
CDR3aa: CASSLSRQPNEKLFF
CDR3nt: TGTGCCAGCAGTTTATCGAGACAGCCGAATGAAAAACTGTTTTTT

d_gene: TRBD1
j_gene: TRBJ2-7
abundance: .
v_gene: TRBV29-1
CDR3aa: CSVGQGDYEQYF
CDR3nt: TGCAGCGTTGGACAGGGCGACTACGAGCAGTACTTC

d_gene: .
j_gene: TRBJ1-1
abundance: .
v_gene: TRBV5-1
CDR3aa: CASSLELNTEAFF
CDR3nt: TGCGCCAGCAGCTTGGAGCTGAACACTGAAGCTTTCTTT

d_gene: TRBD2
j_gene: TRBJ2-1
abundance: .
v_gene: TRBV7-9
CDR3aa: CASSQDGTRFDEQFF
CDR3nt: TGTGCCAGCAGCCAAGACGGGACTAGATTCGATGAGCAGTTCTTC

d_gene: TRBD2
j_gene: TRBJ2-7
abundance: .
v_gene: TRBV11-1
CDR3aa: CASSQGPSGSGEQYF
CDR3nt: TGTGCCAGCAGCCAAGGGCCTAGCGGGAGTGGGGAGCAGTACTTC

d_gene: TRBD2
j_gene: TRBJ2-1
abundance: .
v_gene: TRBV14
CDR3aa: CASSQPKGAGGPKEQFF
CDR3nt: TGTGCCAGCAGCCAACCCAAGGGAGCGGGAGGGCCGAAGGAGCAGTTCTTC

d_gene: .
j_gene: TRBJ2-7
abundance: .
v_gene: TRBV19
CDR3aa: CASSITKNTEQYF
CDR3nt: TGTGCCAGTAGTATTACGAAGAACACCGAGCAGTACTTC

d_gene: .
j_gene: TRBJ1-1
abundance: .
v_gene: TRBV7-6
CDR3aa: CASSLNTIAVNTEAFF
CDR3nt: TGTGCCAGCAGCTTAAATACAATCGCCGTGAACACTGAAGCTTTCTTT